These 27 T cell receptor beta chains came from one sample sequenced in a study of T cells in Graves' hyperthyroidism and ophthalmopathy. RNA transcripts provided the source from which TCR beta CDR3 regions were amplified. RT-PCR in the first round (using the HTBI primer set) targeted the TCR CDR3. TCRdb analysed the multiplex PCR reads with MiXCR anew, one entry per CDR3 protein. The sample contains under 350,000 distinct CDR3 sequences, approximately 15% of which appear only once. Sequenced material: blood. The origin of the receptors is an older woman with Graves' ophthalmopathy.

This chain connects TRBV4-3 to TRBJ2-3; tentatively, D is TRBD1 or TRBD2 (6 bases each). Germline assignment: CDR1 LGHNA and CDR2 YSLEER. Between the trimmed V and J ends, which lost 1 base and 4 bases, there was a span of 12 bases. The CDR3 spans 15 residues. The chain's CDR3 is CASSQVGGRADTQYF. The CDR3 nucleotides read TGCGCCAGCAGCCAAGTGGGGGGCCGAGCAGATACGCAGTATTTT.

This clonotype is a singleton in its sample. This rearrangement joins TRBV5-1 to TRBJ1-2, with D perhaps TRBD1 (5 bases). The CDR3 totals 13 residues. Germline V lookup: CDR1 SGHRS, CDR2 YFSETQ. V shed 4 bases and J shed 6 bases, with 13 bases lying between them. CDR3 in DNA: TGCGCCAGCAGCCCCGACGGGGACCATGGCTACACCTTC. It specifies CASSPDGDHGYTF.

This clonotype occurred many times. The chain links TRBV27 to TRBJ2-7, with 8 bases lining up with TRBD2. This CDR3 is built from 14 residues. CDR1 and CDR2 from the germline V gene are MNHEY and SMNVEV (reference sequence). Trimming took 5 bases from V and 2 from J; bases not matched to a gene: 5. CDR3: CASSSGGKTYEQYF. CDR3 in DNA: TGTGCCAGCAGTAGCGGGGGTAAAACCTACGAGCAGTACTTC.

This rearrangement joins TRBV7-3 to TRBJ2-3, with D unresolved. Looked up from germline, CDR1 is SGHTA and CDR2 is FQGTGA. V lost 9 bases, J lost 8 bases, and 18 bases lay in between. This CDR3 spans 13 amino acids. The DNA of the CDR3 is TGTGCCAGTAGTAGCCCCATTGTGAGTACGCAGTATTTT. Amino acid sequence: CASSSPIVSTQYF.

This clonotype was seen many times. This chain links TRBV29-1 with TRBJ2-7; tentative D call: TRBD1 (5 bases). Between the trimmed V and J ends, which lost 5 bases and 5 bases, there was a span of 22 bases. The CDR3 is 15 amino acids. Germline V gene sequence: CDR1 SQVTM, CDR2 ANQGSEA. The CDR3, as DNA: TGCAGCGTTCTTCATCGGCAGGGCCGGAGCCACGAGCAGTACTTC. Amino acids: CSVLHRQGRSHEQYF.

This clonotype was detected ten times or more. The chain uses TRBV7-2 and TRBJ2-7, with unresolved D. The germline V gene encodes CDR1 SGHTA and CDR2 FQGNSA. This CDR3 comprises 13 residues. Deletions cut 5 bases from V and 4 bases from J, with 12 bases between. The CDR3 reads CASSRPPRYEQYF. CDR3 DNA sequence: TGTGCCAGCAGCCGCCCGCCACGGTACGAGCAGTACTTC.

Only a few counts were recorded for this clonotype. V usage is TRBV19 and J usage is TRBJ2-1; TRBD2 agrees at 8 bases. The CDR3 consists of 15 residues. V trimming: 7 bases; J trimming: 7 bases; junction bases outside the gene matches: 12. Germline V gives CDR1 LNHDA, CDR2 SQIVND (reference sequence). The CDR3 coding sequence is TGTGCCAGTAATAGATTAGGAGCGGGAGTAAATGAGCAGTTCTTC. This codes for CASNRLGAGVNEQFF.

As regards this clonotype: One end of the junction fails to match germline, which may point to a read error. The rearrangement joins TRBV6-4 to TRBJ1-1; D is possibly TRBD1 (6 bases). This CDR3 contains 13 residues. Germline CDR1 MRHNA, CDR2 SNTAGT. The DNA of the CDR3 is TGTGCCAGCAGTTCACAGGGAGAGACTGAAGCTCTCTTT. Residues: CASSSQGETEALF.

The genes are TRBV25-1 and TRBJ2-1; tentative D call: TRBD2 (7 bases). The germline V and J ends were trimmed by 1 base and 5 bases, with 21 bases remaining between them. The germline gives CDR1 MGHDK, CDR2 SYGVNS. This CDR3 is built from 18 residues. CDR3 nucleotides: TGTGCCAGCAGTGAATTTAAAGGTAGCGAGGGGGGGAACAATGAGCAGTTCTTC. It encodes CASSEFKGSEGGNNEQFF.

This clonotype was recorded many times. The rearrangement links TRBV20-1 to TRBJ1-1; D perhaps matches TRBD1 (5 bases). The V and J ends lost 0 bases and 5 bases respectively, with 16 bases between them. CDR1 is DFQATT, CDR2 SNEGSKA, per germline (reference sequence). CDR3 size: 15 residues. DNA of the CDR3: TGCAGTGCTAGAGATCAGAGCAGGGAGGGGACTGAAGCTTTCTTT. This translates into CSARDQSREGTEAFF.

This clonotype was found many times. The V call is TRBV7-8, the J call TRBJ1-2; D not resolved. The germline V and J ends were trimmed by 5 bases and 4 bases, with 20 bases remaining between them. The CDR3 runs to 16 residues. Germline V lookup: CDR1 SGHVS, CDR2 FQNEAQ. For the CDR3, the DNA is TGTGCCAGCAGCCCCACGGCGCTGGTGAGAGGCTATGGCTACACCTTC. Protein: CASSPTALVRGYGYTF. Drawing the rest from reference TRBV7-8 and TRBJ1-2, the complete variable domain is GAGVSQSPRYKVAKRGQDVALRCDPISGHVSLFWYQQALGQGPEFLTYFQNEAQLDKSGLPSDRFFAERPEGSVSTLKIQRTQQEDSAVYLCASSPTALVRGYGYTFGSGTRLTVV.

In this sample, this clonotype turned up a few times. This sequence joins TRBV24-1 and TRBJ2-1; D is uncertain. The CDR3 runs to 15 residues. Germline-derived CDR1 and CDR2 are KGHDR and SFDVKD. With 5 bases removed from V and 5 bases from J, the gap between germline ends came to 15 bases. The CDR3 DNA sequence: TGTGCCACCAGTGCGCGAGAGATAAAGAACAATGAGCAGTTCTTC. Its translation: CATSAREIKNNEQFF.

This clonotype was counted at least ten times. V usage is TRBV18 and J usage is TRBJ1-4, with D tentatively TRBD1 (5 bases). V was clipped by 3 bases and J by 8 bases, with 16 bases between them. The CDR3 has 15 amino acids. Germline V gene lookup returns CDR1 KGHSH and CDR2 LQKENI. The CDR3 reads CASSPLTVPFEKLFF. DNA of the CDR3: TGTGCCAGCTCACCGCTGACAGTCCCGTTCGAAAAACTGTTTTTT.

Only a few counts were recorded for this clonotype. The rearrangement uses TRBV9 and TRBJ1-5, with D possibly matching TRBD1 (5 bases). This CDR3 has 15 residues. Germline CDR1 and CDR2: SGDLS and YYNGEE. Trimming removed 4 bases at V and 9 bases at J, with 20 bases between. In nucleotides, the CDR3 is TGTGCCAGCAGCCCGACCGGGACTCCCGAAGTGCCCCAGCATTTT. Its translation: CASSPTGTPEVPQHF.

V is TRBV9 and J is TRBJ1-1; D possibly corresponds to TRBD1 (5 bases). The CDR3 loop spans 14 amino acids. V lost 3 bases, J lost 4 bases, and 13 bases lay in between. Germline V CDR1 and CDR2: SGDLS, YYNGEE. For the CDR3, the DNA is TGTGCCAGCAGCGCGGCAGGGAGGGGCACTGAAGCTTTCTTT. Protein: CASSAAGRGTEAFF.

The J gene is TRBJ2-5, the V gene TRBV5-6, with TRBD1 matching 11 bases. CDR3 length equals 18 residues. Germline trimming cut 4 bases from V and 1 base from J; bases unmatched to any gene: 12. Germline V gene data show CDR1 as SGHDT and CDR2 as YYEEEE. CDR3 coding DNA: TGTGCCAGCAGCCCCGGACAGGGGGCTAAGCTCCTCCAAGAGACCCAGTACTTC. This gives the protein CASSPGQGAKLLQETQYF.

This clonotype appeared many times. The chain uses TRBV27 and TRBJ2-3, with TRBD1 matching 7 bases. CDR1 is MNHEY and CDR2 is SMNVEV in the germline V gene (reference sequence). The CDR3 runs to 15 residues. V gave up 6 bases and J gave up 4 bases; unmatched junction bases: 10. CDR3 DNA: TGTGCCAGCAGGAGGCGACAGGGTATAGCAGATACGCAGTATTTT. It encodes CASRRRQGIADTQYF.

Worth noting for this clonotype: This may be a read error, as it is one base from a much larger clone. The chain joins TRBV20-1 to TRBJ2-1, with TRBD1 matching over 9 bases. The J call could be wrong; TRBJ2-7 is a better fit for the DNA end. CDR1 DFQATT and CDR2 SNEGSKA come from the germline V gene (reference sequence). The CDR3 runs to 16 residues. In nucleotides, the CDR3 is TGCAGTGCTAGGGTGGGGGACAGGGTGTCCTACAATGAGCAGTACTTC. This gives the protein CSARVGDRVSYNEQYF.

This clonotype has a count of ten or more. The chain has TRBV20-1 and TRBJ1-5; no clear D gene. The CDR3 contains 15 residues. Germline CDR1 DFQATT, CDR2 SNEGSKA (reference sequence). V lost 0 bases to trimming and J lost 2 bases, with 11 bases between them. The CDR3 DNA follows: TGCAGTGCTAGAGATCATAAGGGTCGCAATCAGCCCCAGCATTTT. Translating it yields CSARDHKGRNQPQHF.

This clonotype has only a few counts. The gene calls are TRBV6-2 or TRBV6-3 and TRBJ1-2; TRBD1 aligns across 7 bases. The CDR3 is made up of 15 amino acids. Losses at the gene ends were 6 bases for V and 0 bases for J; bases not matched to a gene: 7. Germline V lookup: CDR1 MNHEY, CDR2 SVGEGT. Written as DNA, the CDR3 is TGTGCCAGCAGAGATCCGGGACAGCCTAACTATGGCTACACCTTC. This codes for CASRDPGQPNYGYTF.

This clonotype appeared many times. The chain recombines TRBV10-3 with TRBJ2-5; 7 bases map to TRBD1. V shed 0 bases, J shed 2 bases, and the junction held 0 bases outside the gene matches. Germline V CDR1 and CDR2: ENHRY, SYGVKD. The CDR3 loop spans 14 amino acids. The CDR3 nucleotides are TGTGCCATCAGTGAGTCGACAGGGCAAGAGACCCAGTACTTC. Translating it yields CAISESTGQETQYF.

This clonotype occurred many times. The chain is built from TRBV13 and TRBJ1-1; no reliable D call. CDR1 PRHDT and CDR2 FYEKMQ come from the germline V gene (reference sequence). The CDR3 loop spans 14 amino acids. V shed 5 bases and J shed 1 base, with 11 bases lying between them. Here the CDR3 reads CASSPINKNTEAFF. CDR3 DNA: TGTGCCAGCAGCCCTATTAACAAGAACACTGAAGCTTTCTTT.

This clonotype showed up many times. The CDR3 here is CASSPKEDEQYF. The DNA of the CDR3 is TGTGCCAGCAGCCCAAAGGAGGACGAGCAGTACTTC. The chain joins TRBV6-1 to TRBJ2-7; a weak D match, TRBD2 (5 bases). Trimming took off 6 bases at V and 5 bases at J, with 11 bases between the two ends. The germline CDR1 and CDR2 sequences are MNHNS and SASEGT. The CDR3 sequence is 12 residues long.

There are many counts of this clonotype. J is TRBJ2-3 and V is TRBV5-8, with TRBD2 matching 8 bases. The V gene's germline CDR1 is SGHTS and CDR2 YDEGEE. The CDR3 is 15 residues long. V lost 1 base, J lost 2 bases, and 3 bases stayed unmatched. The chain's CDR3 is CASSLPGGITDTQYF. Here the CDR3 DNA reads TGTGCCAGCAGCTTGCCGGGGGGGATCACAGATACGCAGTATTTT.

The table lists this clonotype with many counts. The J gene is TRBJ2-1, the V gene TRBV7-2, with 10 bases identical to TRBD2. Trimming removed 4 bases from V and 8 bases from J; junction bases left unmatched: 5. Looked up from germline, CDR1 is SGHTA and CDR2 is FQGNSA. The CDR3 consists of 14 residues. CDR3 in amino acids: CASSSSGRADEQFF. The CDR3 coding sequence is TGTGCCAGCAGCTCCAGCGGGAGGGCCGATGAGCAGTTCTTC. Using reference TRBV7-2 and TRBJ2-1 for the parts outside the CDR3, the full variable domain is GAGVSQSPSNKVTEKGKDVELRCDPISGHTALYWYRQSLGQGLEFLIYFQGNSAPDKSGLPSDRFSAERTGGSVSTLTIQRTQQEDSAVYLCASSSSGRADEQFFGPGTRLTVL.

As concerns this clonotype: It may be a read error: a sequence one base away is much more abundant. The V gene is TRBV7-2, the J gene TRBJ2-7; maybe TRBD2 (5 bases). Trimming took 1 base from V and 1 from J, leaving 11 bases between them. The CDR3 has 15 amino acids. Looked up from germline, CDR1 is SGHTA and CDR2 is FQGNSA. As DNA, the CDR3 is TGTACCAGCAGCTTAGGGAGGCGAAATTCCTACGAGCAGTACTTC. Translated, it gives CTSSLGRRNSYEQYF.

The chain is built from TRBV5-5 and TRBJ2-2; maybe TRBD1 (5 bases). Trimming took off 2 bases at V and 7 bases at J, with 12 bases between the two ends. Per the germline V gene, CDR1 is SGHKS and CDR2 is YYEKEE (reference sequence). The CDR3 has 14 amino acids. This CDR3 reads CASSFSGLVGELFF. CDR3 nucleotides: TGTGCCAGCAGCTTCTCAGGGTTAGTCGGGGAGCTGTTTTTT.